The 18 T cell receptor beta chains below all came from one sample that was sequenced in a study of human versus mouse CDR3 diversity and MHC coevolution (dated by TCRdb to the late 2010s). The library was obtained by the immunoSEQ multiplex PCR assay. Drawn from immuneACCESS, this table holds only the in-frame rearrangements with V and J called that TCRdb kept. Clones are partly lost; checked studies trace under half to an unresolved V gene and leave the rest unexplained. This sample holds about 81,000 clones; 90% to 95% were observed only once. Around 1.5% of the sample is held by the ten biggest clonotypes. The sample was naive CD4+ T cells from blood. The cell subset or site label here, explained by the study, means: CD45RO-negative CD62L-positive naive CD4 T cells. The receptors originated from a person aged 30 to 69 in good health.

V usage is TRBV7-2 and J usage is TRBJ2-7; D might be TRBD1 (6 bases). The CDR3 totals 14 residues. The germline V and J ends were trimmed by 5 bases and 7 bases, with 18 bases remaining between them. Germline CDR1 SGHTA, CDR2 FQGNSA. The CDR3 region is CASSGGRTVGEQYF. DNA for the CDR3: TGTGCCAGCAGCGGAGGTCGGACAGTCGGAGAGCAGTACTTC.

V and J are TRBV10-3 and TRBJ1-4; 9 nucleotides line up with TRBD1. With 5 bases clipped from V and 0 bases from J, the junction kept 10 bases outside the gene matches. The CDR3 is made up of 18 amino acids. CDR1 is ENHRY, CDR2 SYGVKD, per germline. CDR3 protein: CAISPGTGKGATNEKLFF. CDR3 DNA sequence: TGTGCCATCAGTCCTGGGACAGGGAAGGGCGCAACTAATGAAAAACTGTTTTTT.

The V gene is TRBV18, the J gene TRBJ2-7, with unresolved D. Looked up from germline, CDR1 is KGHSH and CDR2 is LQKENI. The ends were cut back, 2 bases at V and 6 bases at J, with 8 bases in the middle. The CDR3 length is 12 residues. The CDR3 reads CASSPGSGEQYF. In DNA form, the CDR3 reads TGTGCCAGCTCACCAGGTTCGGGCGAGCAGTACTTC.

The V call is TRBV4-1, the J call TRBJ2-7; possibly TRBD2 for D (5 bases). The germline CDR1 and CDR2 sequences are MGHRA and YSYEKL. The CDR3 covers 15 residues. The V and J ends lost 0 bases and 0 bases respectively, with 9 bases between them. Here the CDR3 DNA reads TGCGCCAGCAGCCAAGACGAGGGCAGCTCCTACGAGCAGTACTTC. Its protein product is CASSQDEGSSYEQYF.

This clone was observed once. This chain connects TRBV10-3 to TRBJ2-1, with 8 bases identical to TRBD2. The CDR3 has 13 amino acids. V was pared by 8 bases and J by 7 bases, with 7 bases of the junction left unmatched. Germline V gives CDR1 ENHRY, CDR2 SYGVKD. CDR3 sequence: CAIANERENEQFF. The CDR3 coding sequence is TGTGCCATCGCGAATGAGCGGGAGAATGAGCAGTTCTTC.

V usage is TRBV7-6 and J usage is TRBJ1-5; a possible D gene is TRBD1 (5 bases). This CDR3 contains 16 residues. CDR1 and CDR2 from the germline V gene are SGHVS and FNYEAQ. V shed 1 base and J shed 5 bases, with 15 bases lying between them. The CDR3 DNA is TGTGCCAGCAGCTTAGTCGTCGGGGGAGGGGATCAGCCCCAGCATTTT. Protein sequence: CASSLVVGGGDQPQHF.

This clone has only one observation. V is TRBV6-5 and J is TRBJ1-1; 7 bases match TRBD1. The CDR3 totals 13 residues. Germline V CDR1 and CDR2: MNHEY, SVGAGI. Trimming cost V 3 bases and J 4 bases; bases outside gene matches: 2. CDR3 DNA sequence: TGTGCCAGCAGTTATAACAGGGGCACTGAAGCTTTCTTT. Translated: CASSYNRGTEAFF.

Note on this clone: The junction differs from germline at one of its ends, possibly a read error. This specimen includes other DNA sequences encoding the same CDR3. The chain joins TRBV9 to TRBJ2-7, with 10 bases matching TRBD1. This CDR3 has 15 amino acids. Germline V gene sequence: CDR1 SGDLS, CDR2 YYNGEE. The CDR3 region has the DNA TGTGCCAGCAGCCCAGGGGACAGGGGTGCCTACGAGCAGTACTTT. Its translation: CASSPGDRGAYEQYF.

V usage is TRBV10-3 and J usage is TRBJ2-7; TRBD2 is a possible D gene (6 bases). This CDR3 comprises 15 residues. CDR1 and CDR2 from the germline V gene are ENHRY and SYGVKD. V dropped 3 bases and J dropped 2 bases, with 14 bases sitting between them. Here the CDR3 reads CAISDPASGAYEQYF. The CDR3 DNA sequence: TGTGCCATCAGTGACCCGGCTTCGGGGGCCTACGAGCAGTACTTC.

This clone has just one count. The rearrangement joins TRBV18 to TRBJ2-1; maybe TRBD2 (6 bases). In germline, CDR1 is KGHSH, CDR2 LQKENI. CDR3 length: 13 residues. V was shortened by 3 bases and J by 14 bases, with 17 bases between the two germline ends. The CDR3 DNA reads as TGTGCCAGCTCACCCCCCTCGGGCGGGGAGAAGTTCTTC. Translation gives CASSPPSGGEKFF.

V and J are TRBV18 and TRBJ2-6, with D perhaps TRBD1 (6 bases). Germline values: CDR1 KGHSH, CDR2 LQKENI. V was pared by 6 bases and J by 0 bases, with 18 bases between. This CDR3 has 18 amino acids. The CDR3 loop is CASSFRQALSSGANVLTF. In nucleotides, the CDR3 is TGTGCCAGCTCGTTTAGACAGGCTCTCAGCTCTGGGGCCAACGTCCTGACTTTC.

The V gene is TRBV7-9, the J gene TRBJ2-7; 8 nucleotides agree with TRBD2. This CDR3 spans 14 amino acids. CDR1 is SEHNR, CDR2 FQNEAQ, per germline (reference sequence). Trimming removed 4 bases from V and 5 bases from J; junction bases left unmatched: 7. CDR3: CASSSPAGGDEQYF. CDR3 DNA: TGTGCCAGCAGCTCGCCCGCCGGGGGGGACGAGCAGTACTTC.

The chain joins TRBV7-8 to TRBJ2-2, with D hard to call. V shed 6 bases and J shed 3 bases, with 14 bases lying between them. CDR3 length: 15 amino acids. The germline V gene encodes CDR1 SGHVS and CDR2 FQNEAQ. The CDR3 sequence: CASRKNPADTGELFF. In DNA form, the CDR3 reads TGTGCCAGCAGGAAAAATCCGGCGGACACCGGGGAGCTGTTTTTT.

The chain recombines TRBV5-1 with TRBJ1-1; tentatively, D is TRBD1 (5 bases). V was trimmed by 0 bases and J by 7 bases, leaving 10 bases between them. From germline, CDR1 is SGHRS and CDR2 YFSETQ. This CDR3 has 13 residues. CDR3: CASSLGGPGEAFF. In nucleotides, the CDR3 is TGCGCCAGCAGCTTGGGGGGCCCAGGTGAAGCTTTCTTT.

This rearrangement joins TRBV7-8 to TRBJ2-7; 11 bases line up with TRBD2. The CDR3 spans 15 residues. Germline values: CDR1 SGHVS, CDR2 FQNEAQ. V dropped 4 bases and J dropped 7; count of bases not matched to a gene: 9. The CDR3 reads CASSSLAGGLGEQYF. CDR3 sequence (DNA): TGTGCCAGCAGCTCCTTAGCGGGGGGGCTTGGGGAGCAGTACTTC. Supplemented by reference TRBV7-8 and TRBJ2-7, the full variable domain reads GAGVSQSPRYKVAKRGQDVALRCDPISGHVSLFWYQQALGQGPEFLTYFQNEAQLDKSGLPSDRFFAERPEGSVSTLKIQRTQQEDSAVYLCASSSLAGGLGEQYFGPGTRLTVT.

The J gene is TRBJ2-7, the V gene TRBV10-1; TRBD2 agrees at 9 bases. Germline V gene data show CDR1 as WNHNN and CDR2 as SYGVQD (reference sequence). V was pared by 1 base and J by 6 bases, with 16 bases of the junction left unmatched. This CDR3 comprises 18 residues. As DNA, the CDR3 is TGCGCCAGCAGTGAGTTAGGCCTAGCGGGGAAATACTCCGGCGAGCAGTACTTC. This encodes CASSELGLAGKYSGEQYF.

The genes are TRBV28 and TRBJ1-1; unclear D gene. The V and J ends lost 3 bases and 0 bases respectively, with 8 bases between them. The CDR3 extends over 14 amino acids. Germline V gene sequence: CDR1 MDHEN, CDR2 SYDVKM. The CDR3 DNA reads TGTGCCAGCAGTTTCCGGGGAATGAACACTGAAGCTTTCTTT. Encoded protein: CASSFRGMNTEAFF.

The chain couples TRBV2 to TRBJ2-5, with D possibly TRBD2 on 7 matching bases. The CDR3 length is 19 residues. CDR1 and CDR2 from the germline V gene are SNHLY and FYNNEI. V was pared by 6 bases and J by 5 bases, with 31 bases between. For the CDR3, the DNA is TGTGCCAGCAGCGCCTCGGGCTTGGGGGGGCACAGGATGGATGAGACCCAGTACTTC. Translated, it gives CASSASGLGGHRMDETQYF.